The TCR beta chain described here comes from a study of shared clonotypes between healthy human individuals. Study at large: CD8 memory received one plate per donor, CD8 naive two, CD4 memory three and CD4 naive three. Whole-study results and caveats: Sequencing depth was expected to influence donor clonotype sharing.

With regard to this clone: Its cognate antigen is unknown.

Across several immunoSEQ plates, the genomic DNA of each subset was split evenly. Sequencing used immunoSEQ multiplex PCR; TCRdb keeps in-frame clones, though not all of them. The sample holds roughly 2.2 million clones, under 95% seen once. The study separated CD4+ cells into CD45RA+ naive and CD45RA-negative memory subsets. CDR3 length: 13 residues. Looked up from germline, CDR1 is WNHNN and CDR2 is SYGVQD (reference sequence). With 4 bases removed from V and 4 bases from J, the gap between germline ends came to 8 bases. The specimen sequenced was naive CD4+ T cells from PBMCs. Subset indicated: CD45RA+ positively selected. The receptor was isolated from a man between 18 and 29 years old in good health. Some clones in this sample may be carry-over from other donors' samples. The V gene is TRBV10-1, the J gene TRBJ2-1; D is ambiguous. CDR3 sequence reads: CASSGRKYNEQFF. CDR3 bases: TGCGCCAGCAGTGGCAGGAAGTACAATGAGCAGTTCTTC.